Shown below are 3 T cell receptor beta chains from a single sample sequenced in a study of OX40 agonist ivuxolimab in advanced cancers. Assay used: immunoSEQ multiplex PCR; TCRdb lists only in-frame clones, some missing. The sample lists tens of thousands of clones; about 86% were seen once. This sample comprised CD4+ or CD8+ T cells sorted from blood, obtained in a trial of the OX40 agonist ivuxolimab. The origin of the receptors is an adult with an advanced solid tumor such as melanoma, head and neck, liver or kidney cancer.

This sequence joins TRBV18 and TRBJ1-6; 11 nucleotides line up with TRBD1. The trim removed 4 bases at V and 1 base at J, leaving 3 bases unmatched. Germline CDR1 KGHSH, CDR2 LQKENI. This CDR3 region has 17 residues. The CDR3 reads CASSRGQGASYNSPLHF. The DNA for the CDR3 is TGTGCCAGCTCACGCGGACAGGGGGCTTCCTATAATTCACCCCTCCACTTT.

This chain uses TRBV5-4 with TRBJ2-5; tentatively, D is TRBD1 (6 bases). This CDR3 is 14 amino acids long. V lost 0 bases, J lost 2 bases, and 8 bases lay in between. CDR1 and CDR2 (germline): SGHNT, YYREEE (reference sequence). CDR3 DNA sequence: TGTGCCAGCAGCTTGGGTGGACAGCAAGAGACCCAGTACTTC. Protein product: CASSLGGQQETQYF.

The chain has TRBV5-1 and TRBJ2-7, with TRBD2 matching over 8 bases. The CDR3 is 13 amino acids. The germline V gene has CDR1 SGHRS and CDR2 YFSETQ. With V trimmed by 4 bases and J by 7 bases, 7 bases remained unmatched. As DNA, the CDR3 is TGCGCCAGCAGCAGGCGGACTAGCCAGGAGCAGTACTTC. Translating it yields CASSRRTSQEQYF.